The 2 T cell receptor beta chains below were found in one sample sequenced in a study of Ad26.COV2.S vaccination and SARS-CoV-2 variants. Treatment here: roughly 20 received Ad26.COV2.S at low or high dose, single or two shots; roughly five received placebo; per-sample allocation not given. The samples date from day 63 after the first vaccine or placebo injection. Sequencing was performed with immunoSEQ multiplex PCR; in TCRdb, only in-frame clones are kept and a portion is missing. The sample lists around 400,000 clones; roughly four fifths were seen once. The starting material was peripheral blood, obtained in a trial of Ad26.COV2.S vaccine versus placebo. Source of these receptors: a person aged 18-60 years who received the Ad26.COV2.S COVID-19 vaccine or a placebo.

The CDR3 region is CASSLLLGTGELFF. For the CDR3, the DNA is TGTGCCAGCAGTCTCCTCCTAGGCACCGGGGAGCTGTTTTTT. This rearrangement joins TRBV11-1 to TRBJ2-2, with D unresolved. Germline V CDR1 and CDR2: SGHAT, FQDESV (reference sequence). V was clipped by 6 bases and J by 4 bases, with 12 bases between them. The CDR3 is made up of 14 amino acids.

This clone was seen a few times. The rearrangement joins TRBV7-9 to TRBJ2-2; TRBD1 agrees at 7 bases. The CDR3 length is 15 residues. J was trimmed by 1 base and V by 4 bases; bases with no gene match: 3. CDR1 and CDR2 from the germline V gene are SEHNR and FQNEAQ (reference sequence). The chain's CDR3 is CASSSRQGNTGELFF. In DNA, the CDR3 is TGTGCCAGCAGCTCCCGACAGGGGAACACCGGGGAGCTGTTTTTT.